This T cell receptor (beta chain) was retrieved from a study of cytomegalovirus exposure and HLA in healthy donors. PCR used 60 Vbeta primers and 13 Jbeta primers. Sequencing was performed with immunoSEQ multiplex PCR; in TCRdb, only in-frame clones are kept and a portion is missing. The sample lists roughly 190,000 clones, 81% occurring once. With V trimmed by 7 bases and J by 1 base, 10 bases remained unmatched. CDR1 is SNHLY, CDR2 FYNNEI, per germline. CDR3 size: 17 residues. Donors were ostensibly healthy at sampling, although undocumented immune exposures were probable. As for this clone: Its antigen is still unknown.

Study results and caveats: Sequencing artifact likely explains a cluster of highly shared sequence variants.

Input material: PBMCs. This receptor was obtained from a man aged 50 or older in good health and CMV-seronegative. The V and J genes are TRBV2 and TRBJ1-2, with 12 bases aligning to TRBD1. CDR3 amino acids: CASNGRDRGHINYGYTF. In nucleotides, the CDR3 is TGTGCCAGCAACGGCCGGGACAGGGGGCATATTAACTATGGCTACACCTTC.